This T cell receptor (beta chain) was profiled in a study of CD8+CD57+ T cells in acquired aplastic anemia (dated by TCRdb to the late 2010s). Broadly, across the study: Extracted DNA from sorted CD4+ and CD8+ cells averaged about 2.9 ug, ranging from about 0.17 to 27.4 ug. Healthy donor samples averaged roughly 10 million reads for CD4+ and under 12 million for CD8+ cells.

What the authors observed across the whole study: No significant difference in CD8+ Simpson's diversity was found between patients and healthy controls (P=0.060). Roughly 31 CD8+ CDR3 sequences were shared between patients and controls but appeared highly expressed in patients and within their immunodominant clones.

CDR1 and CDR2, per the germline V gene (reference sequence), are DFQATT and SNEGSKA. Between the V and J ends, shortened by 0 bases and 0 bases respectively, the junction contains 8 bases. Including cysteine and phenylalanine, the CDR3 has 14 amino acids. The CDR3 DNA has 42 bases and is translated from base 1. Points on this clonotype: Its target antigen remains unknown. Base qualities were left out, and no much larger clone turns up one base away.

In the study, sorted CD4+ and CD8+ blood T cells from patients with severe aplastic anemia and from healthy subjects underwent deep sequencing of TCR repertoires. Ficoll-Paque density gradient centrifugation was used to isolate peripheral blood mononuclear cells. Before DNA extraction, CD4+ and CD8+ T cells were sorted with FACS or magnetic beads. Genomic DNA was used as template for profiling of TCR beta VDJ combinations and CDR3 sequences. TCR repertoire sequencing was run on an Illumina HiSeq 2000. The study's own analysis went as follows. Repertoire assessment relied on Simpson's diversity index, CDR3 size and DJ length profiles, and TRBV/TRBJ rearrangement plots. The most abundant DNA sequence in the deep sequencing data was defined as the immunodominant clone. CDR3 amino acid sequences were checked for sharing between subjects and were compared against published repertoires and the VDJdb database. The public sequencing data were trimmed at Q25 with fastp and processed into clonotypes with MiXCR by TCRdb, which kept only in-frame beta chains. Records with the same CDR3 protein are collapsed into one entry carrying the most frequent genes and DNA. TCRdb's processing, not the study's, gives the V and J calls here. The sample table lists roughly 150,000 distinct CDR3 sequences, about 48% of them with a count of one. The ten largest make up about 1.1% of the sample.

This clonotype was obtained from a human donor in good health. The sequencing input was sorted CD4+, CD8+, or CD8+CD57+ T cells (not recorded which) from PBMCs. The chain is assembled from TRBV20-1 and TRBJ1-1; matching of 6 bases hints at TRBD1 as the D gene. The bases read TGCAGTGCTAGAGATGGACAGCTGAACACTGAAGCTTTCTTT. It encodes CSARDGQLNTEAFF.